This T cell receptor beta chain was sequenced during a study of blood T cell repertoires in COVID-19. Overall study: Sites in the United States, Italy and Spain provided acute and convalescent COVID-19 samples. PBMCs, B-cell-depleted T cells, or T cells provided the cDNA or gDNA that made up the material.

Produced via immunoSEQ multiplex PCR; TCRdb's table is partial and in-frame only. The sample has about 130,000 clones, 75% to 90% seen once. Among Cohort 3 donors, those recovered had two negative PCRs, clearance, or symptom resolution. The source of this sequence is a man aged 45-65 years who had recovered from COVID-19. Sequencing was performed on PBMCs or T cells enriched from blood (not recorded which).

The CDR3 DNA reads as TGTGCCAGCACTAAGTTCAGAGCGGGAGTGGGAGAGCAGTACTTC. As protein: CASTKFRAGVGEQYF. The V gene is TRBV28, the J gene TRBJ2-7; 8 bases agree with TRBD2. Germline V gene sequence: CDR1 MDHEN, CDR2 SYDVKM. This CDR3 has 15 residues. V shed 7 bases, J shed 7 bases, and the junction held 15 bases outside the gene matches. Complete variable domain (other parts from reference TRBV28 and TRBJ2-7): DVKVTQSSRYLVKRTGEKVFLECVQDMDHENMFWYRQDPGLGLRLIYFSYDVKMKEKGDIPEGYSVSREKKERFSLILESASTNQTSMYLCASTKFRAGVGEQYFGPGTRLTVT.